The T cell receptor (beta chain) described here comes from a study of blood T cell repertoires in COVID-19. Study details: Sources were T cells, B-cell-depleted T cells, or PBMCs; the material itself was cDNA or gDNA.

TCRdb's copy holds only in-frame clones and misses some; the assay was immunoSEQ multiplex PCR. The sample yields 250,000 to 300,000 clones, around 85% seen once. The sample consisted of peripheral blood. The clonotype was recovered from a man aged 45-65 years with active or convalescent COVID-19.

CDR3 sequence: CASSQGSGLAGSTDTQYF. For the CDR3, the DNA is TGTGCCAGCAGCCAAGGGTCCGGCCTAGCGGGATCCACAGATACGCAGTATTTT. The genes are TRBV4-2 and TRBJ2-3, with 9 positions matching TRBD2. The germline V gene has CDR1 LGHNA and CDR2 YNFKEQ. Trimming at V came to 1 base and at J to 2 bases, leaving 10 bases not matched to a gene. This CDR3 spans 18 amino acids.